This T cell receptor (beta chain) was sequenced during a study of blood T cell repertoires in COVID-19. Study at large: The study drew acute and convalescent COVID-19 samples from the United States, Italy and Spain. Sources were T cells, B-cell-depleted T cells, or PBMCs; the material itself was cDNA or gDNA.

In the source study's methods: How many nucleated cells were present was estimated from reference gene primer amplification. Repertoires were generated with immunoSEQ multiplex PCR, while TCRdb's copy carries only in-frame clones and drops some. V, J and clone size were drawn from that table, and D and trimming were deduced from the DNA. The sample gives some 120,000 clones, roughly four fifths of which show up once; 9% to 13% is in the top ten. This CDR3 is built from 16 residues. CDR1 GTSNPN and CDR2 SVGIG come from the germline V gene (reference sequence). Unmatched junction bases numbered 4, after V lost 1 base and J lost 1 base.

The sequencing sample was made of peripheral blood. The TCR originated in a human donor in a cohort sampled during active COVID-19. This chain uses TRBV30 with TRBJ2-2, with 9 bases matching TRBD2. As DNA, the CDR3 is TGTGCCTGGAGTGAAAGCGGGGGGATGAACACCGGGGAGCTGTTTTTT. Its protein product is CAWSESGGMNTGELFF.